This TCR beta chain was identified during a study of OX40 agonist ivuxolimab in advanced cancers. The repertoire was sequenced with immunoSEQ multiplex PCR; TCRdb's copy has only in-frame clones and lacks some. The sample lists roughly 49,000 clones; 80% to 85% were seen once. Germline loops: CDR1 MGHRA, CDR2 YSYEKL. Deletions cut 0 bases from V and 1 base from J, with 10 bases between. The CDR3 has 15 residues. This sample comprised CD4+ or CD8+ T cells sorted from blood, obtained in a trial of the OX40 agonist ivuxolimab. The receptor comes from an adult with an advanced solid tumor such as melanoma, head and neck, liver or kidney cancer. The chain employs TRBV4-1 and TRBJ2-7; D not resolved. The CDR3 DNA sequence: TGCGCCAGCAGCCAAGAGCTCCAGCTATCCTACGAGCAGTACTTC. Encoded protein: CASSQELQLSYEQYF.